Listed below are T cell receptor beta chains from one sample, sequenced in a study of CD8+CD57+ T cells in acquired aplastic anemia. TCRdb independently ran MiXCR on the reads; one entry per CDR3 protein. The sample consists of 180,000 or so distinct CDR3 sequences, about three fifths of them appearing once. The specimen sequenced was sorted CD4+, CD8+, or CD8+CD57+ T cells (not recorded which) from PBMCs. The receptors derive from a human donor with aplastic anemia. The CDR3 runs from the conserved cysteine through the conserved F or W. Rows may omit the clone size; those that give it use once, few, many or a size class.

-	TRBV19	TRBJ2-1	CASSFSYNEQFF
once	TRBV24-1	TRBJ1-1	CATTSHSETEAFF
-	TRBV20-1	TRBJ1-2	CSAPGQTGAHYYGYTF
-	TRBV7-3	TRBJ2-7	CASSLTRGDYEQYF
-	TRBV20-1	TRBJ2-2	CSARDKTSGNTGELFF
-	TRBV9	TRBJ1-1	CASSPLPDGTEAFF
-	TRBV10-2	TRBJ1-1	CASSSLGTENTEAFF
-	TRBV4-2	TRBJ2-7	CASSQAGTGIYEQYF
-	TRBV20-1	TRBJ2-1	CSARSRGPNEQFF
-	TRBV10-3	TRBJ1-1	CAISGLFKSRRLGEAFF
-	TRBV7-2	TRBJ2-7	CASSQQTAVNEQYF
many	TRBV5-5	TRBJ2-7	CASSFYGVTYSYEQYF
many	TRBV29-1	TRBJ2-7	CSVEGNQGAPYEQYF
-	TRBV9	TRBJ2-1	CASSYLGQGNNEQFF
few	TRBV20-1	TRBJ1-5	CSARDAAMAGQNQPQHF
-	TRBV24-1	TRBJ2-2	CATSDSTVNTGELFF
-	TRBV4-2	TRBJ1-6	CASSFRLDNSPLHF
few	TRBV4-2	TRBJ2-5	CASSQGTGGETQYF
few	TRBV4-1	TRBJ2-7	CASSPGEAYEQYF
-	TRBV6-4	TRBJ2-1	CAGSDRPSSFNEQFF
few	TRBV7-9	TRBJ2-7	CASRPKAEGREQYF
-	TRBV11-3	TRBJ2-1	CASSDLAGGRNEQFF